These T cell receptor beta chains were read from a single sample in a study of control samples from healthy donors and cancer patients. Libraries were prepared by immunoSEQ multiplex PCR; TCRdb keeps only in-frame clonotypes and omits some of them. The sample carries around 90,000 clones, around 85% recorded once. Material: blood. Receptors were obtained from a woman in her forties in good health. CDR3s include the opening cysteine and the closing phenylalanine or tryptophan. The order of the fields is D gene, clone size, V gene, J gene, CDR3 DNA, CDR3 protein. The D gene is left open where the match is weak. A clone size is listed for some rows: how often the clone was seen (once, few, many), or a class if it is expanded.

D: .
size: medium-sized
V: TRBV25-1
J: TRBJ2-7
DNA: TGTGCCAGCAGTGCCACGTTCGGGCAGGGTCAGATCTACGAGCAGTACTTC
CDR3: CASSATFGQGQIYEQYF

D: .
size: once
V: TRBV9
J: TRBJ1-4
DNA: TGTGCCAGCATCCTCGGTGTGACGACCGCAACTAATGAAAAACTGTTTTTT
CDR3: CASILGVTTATNEKLFF

D: TRBD2
size: .
V: TRBV4-1
J: TRBJ2-4
DNA: TGCGCCAGCAGCCAAGATGGAGTCGGGGGGGCGGACATTCAGTACTTC
CDR3: CASSQDGVGGADIQYF

D: .
size: .
V: TRBV29-1
J: TRBJ2-3
DNA: TGCAGCGCCAAAGACGTATTCACAGATACGCAGTATTTT
CDR3: CSAKDVFTDTQYF

D: TRBD1
size: .
V: TRBV5-6
J: TRBJ1-5
DNA: TGTGCCAGCAGCCTAAACAGGGGAAGGCAGCCCCAGCATTTT
CDR3: CASSLNRGRQPQHF

D: .
size: .
V: TRBV14
J: TRBJ1-3
DNA: TGTGCCAGCAGTCATTCTGGAAACACCATATATTTT
CDR3: CASSHSGNTIYF

D: .
size: .
V: TRBV7-3
J: TRBJ2-3
DNA: TGTGCCAGCAGCGCCCCTCACACAGATACGCAGTATTTT
CDR3: CASSAPHTDTQYF

D: TRBD2
size: .
V: TRBV2
J: TRBJ2-5
DNA: TGTGCCAGCAGTGAAGCGCTACTAGCGGGGGAAGAGACCCAGTACTTC
CDR3: CASSEALLAGEETQYF

D: .
size: .
V: TRBV6-5
J: TRBJ1-2
DNA: TGTGCCAGCGGGGGGGCCTCCGAGGGCTATGGCTACACCTTC
CDR3: CASGGASEGYGYTF

D: .
size: .
V: TRBV7-2
J: TRBJ2-2
DNA: TGTGCCAGCAGCTTAGATCGGGCCGGCGGGCTGTTTTTT
CDR3: CASSLDRAGGLFF

D: .
size: .
V: TRBV19
J: TRBJ2-2
DNA: TGTGCCAGTAGTAGGAACAGTGGCACCGGGGAGCTGTTTTTT
CDR3: CASSRNSGTGELFF

D: .
size: .
V: TRBV6-2/TRBV6-3
J: TRBJ1-2
DNA: TGTGCCAGCAGTTACGCTGGGGGCCGTGGCTACACCTTC
CDR3: CASSYAGGRGYTF

D: TRBD1
size: .
V: TRBV29-1
J: TRBJ1-3
DNA: TGCAGCGCCACAGGGGTGCCGACTGGAAACACCATATATTTT
CDR3: CSATGVPTGNTIYF

D: .
size: once
V: TRBV6-2/TRBV6-3
J: TRBJ1-2
DNA: TGTGCCAGCAGCCAGTGGACCTATGGCTACACCTTC
CDR3: CASSQWTYGYTF

D: TRBD2
size: .
V: TRBV5-1
J: TRBJ2-3
DNA: TGCGCCAGCAGCGGCGGGACTAGCGGGGGGGACACGCAGTATTTT
CDR3: CASSGGTSGGDTQYF